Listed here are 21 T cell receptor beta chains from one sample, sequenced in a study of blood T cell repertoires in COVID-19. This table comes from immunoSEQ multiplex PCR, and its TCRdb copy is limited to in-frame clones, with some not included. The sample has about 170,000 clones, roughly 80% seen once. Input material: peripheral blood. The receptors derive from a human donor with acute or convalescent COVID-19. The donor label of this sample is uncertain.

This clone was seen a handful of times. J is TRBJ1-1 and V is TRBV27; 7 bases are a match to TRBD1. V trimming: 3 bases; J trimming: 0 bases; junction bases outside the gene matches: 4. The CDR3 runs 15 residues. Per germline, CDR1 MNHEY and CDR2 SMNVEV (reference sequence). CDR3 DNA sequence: TGTGCCAGCAGTTTCTCAGGGACAGTGAACACTGAAGCTTTCTTT. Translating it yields CASSFSGTVNTEAFF.

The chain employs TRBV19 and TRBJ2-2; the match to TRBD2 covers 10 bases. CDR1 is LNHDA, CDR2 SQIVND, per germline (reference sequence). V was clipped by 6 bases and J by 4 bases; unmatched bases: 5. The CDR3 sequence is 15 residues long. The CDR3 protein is CASRTKREGTGELFF. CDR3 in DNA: TGTGCCAGTAGGACTAAGCGGGAGGGCACCGGGGAGCTGTTTTTT.

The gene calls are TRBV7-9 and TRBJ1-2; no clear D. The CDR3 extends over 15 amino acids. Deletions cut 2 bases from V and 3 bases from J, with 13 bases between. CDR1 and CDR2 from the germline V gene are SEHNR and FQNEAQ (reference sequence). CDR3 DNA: TGTGCCAGCAGCTTATCCCTACCCGCGGACTATGGCTACACCTTC. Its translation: CASSLSLPADYGYTF.

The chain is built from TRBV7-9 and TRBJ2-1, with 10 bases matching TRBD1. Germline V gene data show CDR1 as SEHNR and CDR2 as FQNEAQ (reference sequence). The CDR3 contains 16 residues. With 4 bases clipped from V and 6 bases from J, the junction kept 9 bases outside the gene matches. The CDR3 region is CASSSYDRGHGNEQFF. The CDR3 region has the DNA TGTGCCAGCAGCTCCTACGACAGGGGGCATGGCAATGAGCAGTTCTTC.

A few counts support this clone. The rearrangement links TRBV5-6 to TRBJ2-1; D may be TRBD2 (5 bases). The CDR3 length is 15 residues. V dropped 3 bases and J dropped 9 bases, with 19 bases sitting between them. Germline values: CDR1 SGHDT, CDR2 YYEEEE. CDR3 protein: CASSWAGIVGSEQFF. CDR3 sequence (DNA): TGTGCCAGCAGCTGGGCCGGGATTGTAGGCAGTGAGCAGTTCTTC.

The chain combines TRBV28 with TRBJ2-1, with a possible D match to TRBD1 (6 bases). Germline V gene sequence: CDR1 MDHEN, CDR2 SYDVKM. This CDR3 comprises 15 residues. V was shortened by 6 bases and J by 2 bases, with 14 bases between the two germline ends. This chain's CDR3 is CASRPTGPPYNEQFF. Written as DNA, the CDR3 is TGTGCCAGCAGGCCAACAGGGCCCCCCTACAATGAGCAGTTCTTC.

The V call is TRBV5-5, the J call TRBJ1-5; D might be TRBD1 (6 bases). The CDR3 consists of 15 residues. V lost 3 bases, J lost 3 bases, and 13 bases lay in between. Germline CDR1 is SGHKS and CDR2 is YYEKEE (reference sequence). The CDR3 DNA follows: TGTGCCAGCAGCTCCATAACAGGGAACAATCAGCCCCAGCATTTT. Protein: CASSSITGNNQPQHF.

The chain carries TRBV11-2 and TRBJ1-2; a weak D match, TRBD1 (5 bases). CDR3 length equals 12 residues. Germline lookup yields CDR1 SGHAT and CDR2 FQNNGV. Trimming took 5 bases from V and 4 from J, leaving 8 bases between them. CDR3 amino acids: CASSPQGYGYTF. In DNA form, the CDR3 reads TGTGCCAGCAGCCCCCAGGGCTATGGCTACACCTTC.

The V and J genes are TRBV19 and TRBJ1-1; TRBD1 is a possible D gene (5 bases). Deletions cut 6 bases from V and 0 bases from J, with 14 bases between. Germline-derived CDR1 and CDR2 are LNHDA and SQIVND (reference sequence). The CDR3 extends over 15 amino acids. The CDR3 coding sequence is TGTGCCAGTAGCCCACGGGGGACCTTGAACACTGAAGCTTTCTTT. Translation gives CASSPRGTLNTEAFF.

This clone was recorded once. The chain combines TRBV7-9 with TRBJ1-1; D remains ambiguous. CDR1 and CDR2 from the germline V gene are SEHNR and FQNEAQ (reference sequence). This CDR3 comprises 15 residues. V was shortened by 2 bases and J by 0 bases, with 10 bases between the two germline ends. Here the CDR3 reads CASSLRQALNTEAFF. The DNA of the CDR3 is TGTGCCAGCAGCTTACGTCAGGCGCTGAACACTGAAGCTTTCTTT. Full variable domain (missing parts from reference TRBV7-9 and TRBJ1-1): DTGVSQNPRHKITKRGQNVTFRCDPISEHNRLYWYRQTLGQGPEFLTYFQNEAQLEKSRLLSDRFSAERPKGSFSTLEIQRTEQGDSAMYLCASSLRQALNTEAFFGQGTRLTVV.

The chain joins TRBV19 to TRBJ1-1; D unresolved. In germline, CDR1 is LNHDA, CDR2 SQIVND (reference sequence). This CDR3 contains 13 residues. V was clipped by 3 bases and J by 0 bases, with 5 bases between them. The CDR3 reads CASSIPLNTEAFF. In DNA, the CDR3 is TGTGCCAGTAGTATCCCCTTGAACACTGAAGCTTTCTTT.

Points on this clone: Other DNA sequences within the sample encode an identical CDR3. The CDR3 protein is CASSTTGGTEAFF. In nucleotides, the CDR3 is TGTGCCAGTAGTACCACAGGGGGGACTGAAGCTTTCTTT. This rearrangement joins TRBV19 to TRBJ1-1; 8 bases are a match to TRBD1. Trimming took 4 bases from V and 5 from J; bases not matched to a gene: 3. CDR1 is LNHDA and CDR2 is SQIVND in the germline V gene (reference sequence). The CDR3 length is 13 residues.

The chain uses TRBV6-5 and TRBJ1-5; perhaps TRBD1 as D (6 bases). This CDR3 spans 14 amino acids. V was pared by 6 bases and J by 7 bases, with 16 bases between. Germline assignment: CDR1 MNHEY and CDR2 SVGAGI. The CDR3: CASSRDDRIQPQHF. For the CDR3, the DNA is TGTGCCAGCAGCCGAGATGACAGGATCCAGCCCCAGCATTTT.

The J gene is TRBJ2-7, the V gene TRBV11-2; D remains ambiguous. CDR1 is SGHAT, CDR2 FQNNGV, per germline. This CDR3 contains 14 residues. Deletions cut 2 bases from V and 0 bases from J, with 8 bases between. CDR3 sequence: CASSLTQYSYEQYF. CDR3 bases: TGTGCCAGCAGCTTAACCCAGTACTCCTACGAGCAGTACTTC.

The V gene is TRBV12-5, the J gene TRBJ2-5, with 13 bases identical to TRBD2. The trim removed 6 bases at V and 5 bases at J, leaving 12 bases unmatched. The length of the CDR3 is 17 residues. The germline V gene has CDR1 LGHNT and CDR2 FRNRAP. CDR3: CASGPGLAGAEGETQYF. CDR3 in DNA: TGTGCTAGTGGCCCCGGACTAGCGGGGGCAGAGGGCGAGACCCAGTACTTC.

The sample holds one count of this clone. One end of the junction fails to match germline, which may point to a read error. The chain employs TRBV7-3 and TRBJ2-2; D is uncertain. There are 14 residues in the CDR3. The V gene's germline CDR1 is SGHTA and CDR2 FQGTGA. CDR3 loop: CASSVTALTGELFF. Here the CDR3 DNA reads TGTGCCAGCAGCGTAACAGCGCTCACCGGGGAGCTGTTTTTT.

In DNA, the CDR3 is TGTGCCAGCAGCCCCACACCCTCATCCACGTCGAACACTGAAGCTTTCTTT. Amino acids: CASSPTPSSTSNTEAFF. The genes are TRBV3-1 (or the pseudogene TRBV3-2) and TRBJ1-1; unclear D gene. CDR1 is LGHDT and CDR2 is YNNKEL in the germline V gene (reference sequence). V lost 4 bases to trimming and J lost 1 base, with 19 bases between them. The length of the CDR3 is 17 residues.

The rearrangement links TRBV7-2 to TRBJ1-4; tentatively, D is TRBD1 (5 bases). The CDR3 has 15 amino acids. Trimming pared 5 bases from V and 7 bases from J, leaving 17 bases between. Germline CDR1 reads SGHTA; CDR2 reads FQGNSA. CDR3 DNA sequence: TGTGCCAGCAGCCTACCCAGGGCGGGAAGTGAAAAACTGTTTTTT. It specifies CASSLPRAGSEKLFF.

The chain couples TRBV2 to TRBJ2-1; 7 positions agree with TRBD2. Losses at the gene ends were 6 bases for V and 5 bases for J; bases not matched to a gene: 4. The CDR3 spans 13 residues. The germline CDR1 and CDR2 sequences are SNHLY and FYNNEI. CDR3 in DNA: TGTGCCAGCAGGTGGACTAGGAACAATGAGCAGTTCTTC. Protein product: CASRWTRNNEQFF.

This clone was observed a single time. This CDR3 is CASTQSGGWNEQYF. DNA of the CDR3: TGTGCCAGCACCCAATCGGGGGGATGGAACGAGCAGTACTTC. The chain employs TRBV5-8 and TRBJ2-7; 7 nucleotides match TRBD2. Germline V gene sequence: CDR1 SGHTS, CDR2 YDEGEE. This CDR3 contains 14 residues. V lost 6 bases and J lost 5; bases outside the gene matches: 11.

The CDR3 DNA reads TGTGCCAGCAGCGTAGATCTAGCGGGAGTTAATGAGCAGTTCTTC. It is translated as CASSVDLAGVNEQFF. The V gene is TRBV9, the J gene TRBJ2-1; 10 bases align to TRBD2. CDR3 length: 15 amino acids. Germline values: CDR1 SGDLS, CDR2 YYNGEE. With V trimmed by 0 bases and J by 7 bases, 4 bases remained unmatched.